This note documents a single TCR beta chain sequence. This record belongs to a study of T cells in Graves' hyperthyroidism and ophthalmopathy. The diagnoses drew upon clinical symptoms, serum thyroxine and TRAb, thyroid ultrasound and orbital computed tomography. Amplified TCR beta CDR3 regions derived from RNA transcripts. HTBI primers were employed in a first-round RT-PCR of the TCR CDR3. MiXCR, applied by TCRdb to the multiplex PCR reads, yields one record per CDR3 protein. The sample gives 480,000 or so distinct CDR3 sequences, over 45% of which show up once; about two fifths is in the top ten. From germline, CDR1 is MNHNS and CDR2 SASEGT. The trim removed 1 base at V and 3 bases at J, leaving 10 bases unmatched. The CDR3 is made up of 17 amino acids.

The origin of this receptor is an adult woman with Graves' disease, either hyperthyroidism or ophthalmopathy (not recorded which). The sample was peripheral blood or thyroid tissue (not recorded which). The chain is built from TRBV6-1 and TRBJ2-7, with 9 bases lining up with TRBD2. The CDR3 is CASSEGGWGTSFYEQYF. As DNA, the CDR3 is TGTGCCAGCAGTGAAGGAGGTTGGGGGACTAGCTTCTACGAGCAGTACTTC.